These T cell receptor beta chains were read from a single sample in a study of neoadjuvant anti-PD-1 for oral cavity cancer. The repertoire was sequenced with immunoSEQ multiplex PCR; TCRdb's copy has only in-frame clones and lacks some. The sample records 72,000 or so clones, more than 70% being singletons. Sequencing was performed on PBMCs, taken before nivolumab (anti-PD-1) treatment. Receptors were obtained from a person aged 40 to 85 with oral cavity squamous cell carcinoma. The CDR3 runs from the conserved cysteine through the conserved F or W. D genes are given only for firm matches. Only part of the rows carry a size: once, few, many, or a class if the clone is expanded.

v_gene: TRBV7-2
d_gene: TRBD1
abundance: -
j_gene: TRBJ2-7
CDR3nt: TGTGCCAGCGAAAGACAGGGGCTCCCTTACGAGCAGTACTTC
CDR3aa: CASERQGLPYEQYF

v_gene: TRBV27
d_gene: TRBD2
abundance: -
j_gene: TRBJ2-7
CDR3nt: TGTGCCAGCAGTTTATCGCCACCGACTAGCCTTTTCTACGAGCAGTACTTC
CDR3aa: CASSLSPPTSLFYEQYF

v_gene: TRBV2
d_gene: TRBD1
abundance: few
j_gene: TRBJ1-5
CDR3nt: TGTGCCAGCAGAGGGGGCAGGGGTGGTAGCAATCAGCCCCAGCATTTT
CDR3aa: CASRGGRGGSNQPQHF

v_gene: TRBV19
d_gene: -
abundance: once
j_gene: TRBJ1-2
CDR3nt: TGTGCCAGTAGTATGGCCCGTCGGCAGAGTGGGAACCTCACCTTC
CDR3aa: CASSMARRQSGNLTF

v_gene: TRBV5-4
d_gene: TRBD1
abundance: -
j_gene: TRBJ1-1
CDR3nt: TGTGCCAGCAGCCCGGGGACAGGGGTGAACACTGAAGCTTTCTTT
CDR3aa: CASSPGTGVNTEAFF

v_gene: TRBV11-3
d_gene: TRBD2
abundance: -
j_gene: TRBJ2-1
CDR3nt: TGTGCCAGCAGTCCCCGGGGAGCGGGGAGGGATGAGCAGTTCTTC
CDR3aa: CASSPRGAGRDEQFF

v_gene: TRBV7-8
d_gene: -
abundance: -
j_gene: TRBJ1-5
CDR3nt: TGTGCCAGCAGCTTAGGGTTCCGTCAGGGAGGCTATAGCAATCAGCCCCAGCATTTT
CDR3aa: CASSLGFRQGGYSNQPQHF

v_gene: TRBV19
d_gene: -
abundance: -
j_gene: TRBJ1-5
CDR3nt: TGTGCCAGTAGTTTTCAGGCCACAAGCTATCAGCCCCAGCATTTT
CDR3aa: CASSFQATSYQPQHF

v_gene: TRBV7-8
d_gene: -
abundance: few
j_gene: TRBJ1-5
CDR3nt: TGTGCCAGCAGCTTAATTCCGCGACAGCCCCAGCATTTT
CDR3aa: CASSLIPRQPQHF

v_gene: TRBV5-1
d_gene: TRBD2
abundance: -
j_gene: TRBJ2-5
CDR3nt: TGCGCCAGCAGCTCTTCAGCGGGAGCGCTAGAGACCCAGTACTTC
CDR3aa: CASSSSAGALETQYF

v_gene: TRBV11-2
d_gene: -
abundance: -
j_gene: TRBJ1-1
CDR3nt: TGTGCCAGCAGCTTAGGGGCCTCGAACACTGAAGCTTTCTTT
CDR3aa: CASSLGASNTEAFF

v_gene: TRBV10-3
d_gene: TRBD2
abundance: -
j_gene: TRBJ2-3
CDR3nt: TGTGCCATCAGTGAGTCTGGGCGGGAGAACACAGATACGCAGTATTTT
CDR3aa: CAISESGRENTDTQYF

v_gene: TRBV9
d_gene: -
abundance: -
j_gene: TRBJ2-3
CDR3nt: TGTGCCAGCCAGAAGGACTATGCAGATACGCAGTATTTT
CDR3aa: CASQKDYADTQYF

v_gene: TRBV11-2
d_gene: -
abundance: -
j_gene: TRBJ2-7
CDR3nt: TGTGCCAGCAGCTTAGGTGGGACCTCAAGTCGAGAGCAGTACTTC
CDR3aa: CASSLGGTSSREQYF

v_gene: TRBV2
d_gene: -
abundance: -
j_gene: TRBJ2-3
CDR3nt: TGTGCCAGCAAGGCGGGGGCGAGCACAGATACGCAGTATTTT
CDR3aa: CASKAGASTDTQYF

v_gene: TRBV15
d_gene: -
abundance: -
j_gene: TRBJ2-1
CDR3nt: TGTGCCACCAGCAGGATACAGCGGGCGCGCAATGAGCAGTTCTTC
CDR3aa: CATSRIQRARNEQFF

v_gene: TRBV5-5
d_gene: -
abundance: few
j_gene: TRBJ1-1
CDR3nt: TGTGCCAGCAGCTACGGCGCAAGGCAAAACACTGAAGCTTTCTTT
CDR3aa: CASSYGARQNTEAFF

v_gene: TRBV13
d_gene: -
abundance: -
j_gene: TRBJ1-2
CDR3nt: TGTGCCAGCAGCCCAGGCATTGGCTACACCTTC
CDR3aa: CASSPGIGYTF

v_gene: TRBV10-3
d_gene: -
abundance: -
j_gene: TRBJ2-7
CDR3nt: TGTGCCATCAGACCCCCGGGGGAGAAATACGAGCAGTACTTC
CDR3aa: CAIRPPGEKYEQYF

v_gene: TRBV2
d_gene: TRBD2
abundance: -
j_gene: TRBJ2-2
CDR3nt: TGTGCCAGCACCAAACACCCTAGCGGGGTGAACACCGGGGAGCTGTTTTTT
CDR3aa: CASTKHPSGVNTGELFF

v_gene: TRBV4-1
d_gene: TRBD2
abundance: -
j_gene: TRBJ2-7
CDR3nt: TGCGCCAGCAGCCTTGCGGGACTAGCGGGAGGCGAGCAGTACTTC
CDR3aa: CASSLAGLAGGEQYF

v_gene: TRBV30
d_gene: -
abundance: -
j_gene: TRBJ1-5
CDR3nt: TGTGCCTGGCCCGGGGCCCGGGGACAGCCCCAGCATTTT
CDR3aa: CAWPGARGQPQHF

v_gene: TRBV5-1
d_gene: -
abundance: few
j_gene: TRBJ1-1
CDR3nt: TGCGCCAGCAGGCCGACAGAGAACACTGAAGCTTTCTTT
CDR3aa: CASRPTENTEAFF

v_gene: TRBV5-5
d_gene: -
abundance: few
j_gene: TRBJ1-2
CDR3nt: TGTGCCAGCAGCTTGCGGGACTATGGCTACACCTTC
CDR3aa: CASSLRDYGYTF

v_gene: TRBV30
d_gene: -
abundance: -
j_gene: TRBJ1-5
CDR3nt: TGTGCCTGGAGTGTGGGGGTGTTCAATCAGCCCCAGCATTTT
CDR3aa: CAWSVGVFNQPQHF

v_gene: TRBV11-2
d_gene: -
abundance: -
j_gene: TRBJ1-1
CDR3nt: TGTGCCAGCAGCTCACTAAAGCATGCTTTCTTT
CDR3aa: CASSSLKHAFF

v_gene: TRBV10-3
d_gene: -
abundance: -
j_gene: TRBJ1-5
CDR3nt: TGTGCCATCAGTGACCTGAATAGCAATCAGCCCCAGCATTTT
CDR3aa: CAISDLNSNQPQHF

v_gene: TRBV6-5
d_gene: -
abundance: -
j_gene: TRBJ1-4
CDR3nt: TGTGCCAGCAGTTTCCGCGGGAGGCAGGCAAATGAAAAACTGTTTTTT
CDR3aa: CASSFRGRQANEKLFF